A single sample gave rise to the 3 T cell receptor beta chains below, sequenced in a study of blood T cell repertoires in COVID-19. Some clones are missing from TCRdb's copy, which holds only in-frame ones; the method was immunoSEQ multiplex PCR. The repertoire holds some 200,000 clones, with about 82% as singletons. Specimen: peripheral blood. Receptors were obtained from a man between 60 and 75 years old with COVID-19, enrolled during active disease.

The gene calls are TRBV10-1 and TRBJ1-1, with no clear D. The V end lost 6 bases, the J end lost 1 base, and 9 bases lay between the germline ends. Germline loops: CDR1 WNHNN, CDR2 SYGVQD (reference sequence). There are 13 residues in the CDR3. The CDR3 region has the DNA TGCGCCAGCAGAACAGAGAAGAACACTGAAGCTTTCTTT. Its translation is CASRTEKNTEAFF.

The rearrangement joins TRBV6-5 to TRBJ2-7; D perhaps matches TRBD1 (6 bases). The CDR3 runs 13 residues. With 6 bases removed from V and 7 bases from J, the gap between germline ends came to 16 bases. Germline V gene data show CDR1 as MNHEY and CDR2 as SVGAGI. This CDR3 is CASRNDRFGEQYF. The DNA for the CDR3 is TGTGCCAGCAGGAACGACAGGTTCGGGGAGCAGTACTTC.

The J gene is TRBJ2-5, the V gene TRBV6-5, with 7 bases that match TRBD1. This CDR3 contains 13 residues. The germline CDR1 and CDR2 sequences are MNHEY and SVGAGI. V shed 6 bases and J 5 bases; nucleotides not matched to a gene: 6. The CDR3 DNA sequence: TGTGCCAGCAGGCACAGGGGAGCGGAGACCCAGTACTTC. As protein: CASRHRGAETQYF.